The entry below gives a single T cell receptor (beta chain) sequence along with its context. The sample comes from a study of PD-1 blockade in classical Hodgkin lymphoma. All the patients suffered relapse after autologous stem cell transplantation, and brentuximab vedotin exposure differed. Sequencing used immunoSEQ multiplex PCR; TCRdb keeps in-frame clones, though not all of them. The sample has more than 55,000 clones; 88% are singletons. With 6 bases removed from V and 4 bases from J, the gap between germline ends came to 22 bases. Germline V gene data show CDR1 as SGHDT and CDR2 as YYEEEE. The CDR3 loop spans 16 amino acids.

This sequence originates from a human donor with classical Hodgkin lymphoma. Sequences were derived from peripheral blood mononuclear cells (PBMCs), sampled before the second cycle of nivolumab. The chain uses TRBV5-6 and TRBJ2-5; TRBD2 might be the D (5 bases). The CDR3 region is CASTSFRDPQGETQYF. CDR3 sequence (DNA): TGTGCCAGCACCTCTTTCCGGGATCCACAAGGAGAGACCCAGTACTTC.